This passage covers 12 T cell receptor beta chains from one sample sequenced in a study of blood T cell repertoires in COVID-19 (dated by TCRdb to 2019 to 2021). The library was generated by the immunoSEQ multiplex PCR assay. This immuneACCESS table, as held by TCRdb, lists in-frame sequences with V and J called but not all clones. Of the missing ones, under half trace to an unresolved V gene in checked studies; the others have no known cause. The table for this sample lists 50,000 to 55,000 clones; about 90% of them were counted only once. The ten largest clonotypes hold more than 15% of the sample. Material for sequencing was peripheral blood. The receptors here all came from a human donor with active COVID-19. The donor label of this sample is uncertain.

This chain connects TRBV5-6 to TRBJ2-1; TRBD2 aligns across 12 bases. CDR1 and CDR2 from the germline V gene are SGHDT and YYEEEE. J lost 3 bases, V lost 4 bases, and 11 bases had no gene match. The length of the CDR3 is 18 residues. CDR3 protein: CASSKLAGGQQFYNEQFF. The CDR3 DNA follows: TGTGCCAGCAGCAAACTAGCGGGGGGACAACAATTCTACAATGAGCAGTTCTTC.

The J gene is TRBJ2-7, the V gene TRBV19, with a tentative D call TRBD2 (6 bases). CDR3 size: 14 residues. The germline CDR1 and CDR2 sequences are LNHDA and SQIVND (reference sequence). Trimming took off 4 bases at V and 5 bases at J, with 15 bases between the two ends. The CDR3 bases are TGTGCCAGTAGTAGCCGGGACTCTACGGACGAGCAGTACTTC. Translation gives CASSSRDSTDEQYF.

This chain uses TRBV2 with TRBJ1-3; the match to TRBD1 covers 12 bases. Trimming cost V 2 bases and J 2 bases; bases outside gene matches: 1. In germline, CDR1 is SNHLY, CDR2 FYNNEI. There are 16 residues in the CDR3. The CDR3 is CASSERDRGPGNTIYF. CDR3 DNA: TGTGCCAGCAGTGAAAGGGACAGGGGGCCTGGAAACACCATATATTTT.

In DNA form, the CDR3 reads TGTGCCAGCAGCTTAGAGTCCGGTGGGGGCCCCACGCAGTATTTT. The encoded protein is CASSLESGGGPTQYF. The V and J genes are TRBV7-9 and TRBJ2-3; possibly TRBD1 for D (6 bases). Germline V gives CDR1 SEHNR, CDR2 FQNEAQ (reference sequence). The CDR3 sequence is 15 residues long. Trimming took off 1 base at V and 9 bases at J, with 17 bases between the two ends.

In DNA form, the CDR3 reads TGTGCCAGCAGTGGCCAGGGGCCTGAGACCCAGTACTTC. Its protein is CASSGQGPETQYF. This rearrangement joins TRBV2 to TRBJ2-5, with D possibly matching TRBD1 (6 bases). Trimming shortened V by 4 bases and J by 5 bases, and 11 bases separated the two germline ends. This CDR3 comprises 13 residues. Germline V gene data show CDR1 as SNHLY and CDR2 as FYNNEI.

The chain joins TRBV11-2 to TRBJ2-3, with 7 nucleotides matching TRBD2. CDR1 and CDR2 from the germline V gene are SGHAT and FQNNGV. This CDR3 contains 16 residues. V lost 1 base and J lost 3; bases outside the gene matches: 7. CDR3 nucleotides: TGTGCCAGCAGCTTAGCTGGGCGGGGGTTAACAGATACGCAGTATTTT. This codes for CASSLAGRGLTDTQYF.

The gene calls are TRBV1 and TRBJ2-7; the DNA was not compared with TRBD2, the D call given in the table. TRBV1 is an annotated pseudogene. The CDR3 has 17 amino acids. CDR3 protein: CTSSQDALADFSYEQYF. CDR3 nucleotides: TGCACCAGCAGCCAAGATGCACTAGCGGATTTCTCCTACGAGCAGTACTTC.

J is TRBJ2-1 and V is TRBV4-3; possibly TRBD1 for D (5 bases). The length of the CDR3 is 14 residues. V was trimmed by 4 bases and J by 8 bases, leaving 15 bases between them. Germline values: CDR1 LGHNA, CDR2 YSLEER. As DNA, the CDR3 is TGCGCCAGCAGCCCGCTCGCAGGGCCCCATGAGCAGTTCTTC. Translating gives CASSPLAGPHEQFF.

CDR3 sequence reads: CASSYSIPAEAFF. Written as DNA, the CDR3 is TGTGCCAGCAGTTACTCGATACCAGCTGAAGCTTTCTTT. This sequence joins TRBV6-2 or TRBV6-3 and TRBJ1-1, with unresolved D. Germline assignment: CDR1 MNHEY and CDR2 SVGEGT. The CDR3 runs 13 residues. V shed 0 bases and J shed 6 bases, with 8 bases lying between them.

The J gene is TRBJ2-5, the V gene TRBV7-3; 8 bases map to TRBD2. The CDR3 has 15 amino acids. The V gene's germline CDR1 is SGHTA and CDR2 FQGTGA. Trimming cost V 5 bases and J 4 bases; bases outside gene matches: 9. CDR3 amino acids: CASSALGGVGETQYF. CDR3 nucleotides: TGTGCCAGCAGCGCCCTCGGGGGGGTTGGAGAGACCCAGTACTTC.

The chain employs TRBV7-9 and TRBJ1-2; D gene unclear. Trimming removed 0 bases at V and 7 bases at J, with 15 bases between. This CDR3 region has 15 residues. Germline assignment: CDR1 SEHNR and CDR2 FQNEAQ (reference sequence). CDR3 residues: CASSLAVTYGLGYTF. CDR3 coding DNA: TGTGCCAGCAGCTTAGCGGTCACATATGGGCTTGGCTACACCTTC.

The rearrangement links TRBV10-3 to TRBJ1-1; perhaps TRBD1 as D (6 bases). This CDR3 comprises 13 residues. Deletions cut 9 bases from V and 0 bases from J, with 11 bases between. Germline assignment: CDR1 ENHRY and CDR2 SYGVKD. Written as DNA, the CDR3 is TGTGCCATTATGGACAGCCTGAACACTGAAGCTTTCTTT. It translates to CAIMDSLNTEAFF.